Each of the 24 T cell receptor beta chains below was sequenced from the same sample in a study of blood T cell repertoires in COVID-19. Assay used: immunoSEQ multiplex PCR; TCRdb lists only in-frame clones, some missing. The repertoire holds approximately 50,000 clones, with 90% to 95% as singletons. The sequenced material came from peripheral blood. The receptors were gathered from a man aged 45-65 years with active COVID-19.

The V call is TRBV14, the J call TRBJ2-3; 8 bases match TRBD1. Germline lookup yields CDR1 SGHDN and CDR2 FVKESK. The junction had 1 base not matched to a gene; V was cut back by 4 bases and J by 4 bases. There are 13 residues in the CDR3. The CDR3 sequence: CASSRQGSDTQYF. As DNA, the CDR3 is TGTGCCAGCAGCCGACAGGGGTCAGATACGCAGTATTTT.

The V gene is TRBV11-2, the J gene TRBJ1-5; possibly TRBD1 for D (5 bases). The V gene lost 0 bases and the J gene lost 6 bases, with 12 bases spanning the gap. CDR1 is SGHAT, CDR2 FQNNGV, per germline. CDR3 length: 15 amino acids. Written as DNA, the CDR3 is TGTGCCAGCAGCTTAGATCAGGGTTGGGCTCAGCCCCAGCATTTT. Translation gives CASSLDQGWAQPQHF.

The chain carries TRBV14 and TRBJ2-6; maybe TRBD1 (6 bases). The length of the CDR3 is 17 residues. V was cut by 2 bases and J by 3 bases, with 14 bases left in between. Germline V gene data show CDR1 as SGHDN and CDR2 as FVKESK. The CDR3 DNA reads TGTGCCAGCAGCCAACGCCCCCCAGGGGTTGGGGCCAACGTCCTGACTTTC. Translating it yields CASSQRPPGVGANVLTF. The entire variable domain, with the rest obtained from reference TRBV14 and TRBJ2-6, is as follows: EAGVTQFPSHSVIEKGQTVTLRCDPISGHDNLYWYRRVMGKEIKFLLHFVKESKQDESGMPNNRFLAERTGGTYSTLKVQPAELEDSGVYFCASSQRPPGVGANVLTFGAGSRLTVL.

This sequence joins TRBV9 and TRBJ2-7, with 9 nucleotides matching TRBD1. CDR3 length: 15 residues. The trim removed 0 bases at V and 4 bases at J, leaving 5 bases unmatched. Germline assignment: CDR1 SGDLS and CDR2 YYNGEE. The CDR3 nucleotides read TGTGCCAGCAGCGTAGGAACAGGGGGCCCATACGAGCAGTACTTC. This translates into CASSVGTGGPYEQYF.

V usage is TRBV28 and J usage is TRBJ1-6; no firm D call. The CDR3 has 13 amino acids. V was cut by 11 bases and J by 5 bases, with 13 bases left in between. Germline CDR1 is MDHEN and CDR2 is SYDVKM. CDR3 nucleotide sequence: TGTGCCGGAAAAGGGAGAAATAATTCACCCCTCCACTTT. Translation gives CAGKGRNNSPLHF. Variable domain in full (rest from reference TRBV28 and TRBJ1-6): DVKVTQSSRYLVKRTGEKVFLECVQDMDHENMFWYRQDPGLGLRLIYFSYDVKMKEKGDIPEGYSVSREKKERFSLILESASTNQTSMYLCAGKGRNNSPLHFGNGTRLTVT.

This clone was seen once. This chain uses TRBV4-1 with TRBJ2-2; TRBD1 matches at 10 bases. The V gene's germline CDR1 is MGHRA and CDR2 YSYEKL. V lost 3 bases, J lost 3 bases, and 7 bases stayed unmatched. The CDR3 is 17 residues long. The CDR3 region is CASSQVGQGGYTGELFF. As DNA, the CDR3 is TGCGCCAGCAGCCAGGTTGGACAGGGGGGGTACACCGGGGAGCTGTTTTTT.

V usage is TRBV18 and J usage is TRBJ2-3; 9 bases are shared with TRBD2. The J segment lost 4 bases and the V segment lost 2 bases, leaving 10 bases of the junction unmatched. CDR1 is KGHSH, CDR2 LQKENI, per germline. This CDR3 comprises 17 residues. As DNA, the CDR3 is TGTGCCAGCTCACCAGTGAAGGCGGGGGGGCCCTCAGATACGCAGTATTTT. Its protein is CASSPVKAGGPSDTQYF.

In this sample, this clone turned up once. The DNA of the CDR3 is TGTGCCAGCAGCCCCGGACAGAACAATGAGCAGTTCTTC. It yields the protein CASSPGQNNEQFF. The V call is TRBV5-6, the J call TRBJ2-1; a possible D gene is TRBD1 (6 bases). With 4 bases removed from V and 5 bases from J, the gap between germline ends came to 10 bases. CDR3 length: 13 residues. Germline CDR1 SGHDT, CDR2 YYEEEE.

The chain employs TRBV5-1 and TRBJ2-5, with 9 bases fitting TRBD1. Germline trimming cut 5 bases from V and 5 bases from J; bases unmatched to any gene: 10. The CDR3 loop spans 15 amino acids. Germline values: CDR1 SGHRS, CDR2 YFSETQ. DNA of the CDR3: TGCGCCAGCAGTTACCAACAGGGGGCCGGGGAGACCCAGTACTTC. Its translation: CASSYQQGAGETQYF.

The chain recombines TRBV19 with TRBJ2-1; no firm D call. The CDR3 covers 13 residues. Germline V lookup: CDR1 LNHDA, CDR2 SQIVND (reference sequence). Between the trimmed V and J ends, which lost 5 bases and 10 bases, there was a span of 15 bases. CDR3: CASSPSGLHEQFF. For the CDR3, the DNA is TGTGCCAGTAGTCCCTCGGGTTTGCACGAGCAGTTCTTC.

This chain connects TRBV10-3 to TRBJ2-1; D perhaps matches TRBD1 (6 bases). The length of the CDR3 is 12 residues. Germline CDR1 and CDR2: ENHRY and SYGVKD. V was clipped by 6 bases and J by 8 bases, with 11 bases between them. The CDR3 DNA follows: TGTGCCATCAGCCCGGCAGGGGATGAGCAGTTCTTC. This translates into CAISPAGDEQFF.

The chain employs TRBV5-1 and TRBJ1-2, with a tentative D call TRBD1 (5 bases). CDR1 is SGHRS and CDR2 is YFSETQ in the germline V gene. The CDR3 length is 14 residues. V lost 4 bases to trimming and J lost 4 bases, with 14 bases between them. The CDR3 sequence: CASSLPQGSYGYTF. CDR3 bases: TGCGCCAGCAGCCTCCCGCAGGGATCCTATGGCTACACCTTC. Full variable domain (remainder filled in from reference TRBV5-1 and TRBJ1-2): KAGVTQTPRYLIKTRGQQVTLSCSPISGHRSVSWYQQTPGQGLQFLFEYFSETQRNKGNFPGRFSGRQFSNSRSEMNVSTLELGDSALYLCASSLPQGSYGYTFGSGTRLTVV.

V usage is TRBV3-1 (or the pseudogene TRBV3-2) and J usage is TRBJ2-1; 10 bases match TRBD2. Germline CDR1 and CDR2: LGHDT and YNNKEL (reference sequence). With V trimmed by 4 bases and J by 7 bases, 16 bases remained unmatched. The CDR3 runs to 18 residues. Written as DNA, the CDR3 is TGTGCCAGCAGCCTCCAAGTCAATAGCGGGGGGTCTCGGAATGAGCAGTTCTTC. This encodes CASSLQVNSGGSRNEQFF.

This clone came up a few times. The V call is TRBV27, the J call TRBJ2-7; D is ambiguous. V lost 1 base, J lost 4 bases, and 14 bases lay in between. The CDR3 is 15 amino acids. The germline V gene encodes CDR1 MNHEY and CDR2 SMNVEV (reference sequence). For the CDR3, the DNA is TGTGCCAGCAGTTTATACGAAGAGTCATCATACGAGCAGTACTTC. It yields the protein CASSLYEESSYEQYF.

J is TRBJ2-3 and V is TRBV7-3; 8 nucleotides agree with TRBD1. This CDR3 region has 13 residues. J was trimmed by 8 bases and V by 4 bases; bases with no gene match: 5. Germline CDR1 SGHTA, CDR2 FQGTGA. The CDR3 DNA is TGTGCCAGCAGCTGGGACAGGCAAGGTACGCAGTATTTT. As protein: CASSWDRQGTQYF.

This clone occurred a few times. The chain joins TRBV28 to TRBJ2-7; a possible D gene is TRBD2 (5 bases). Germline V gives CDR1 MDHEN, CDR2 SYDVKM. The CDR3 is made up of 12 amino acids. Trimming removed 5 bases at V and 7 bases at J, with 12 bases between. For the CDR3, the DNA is TGTGCCAGCAGTCCTCTGGACTGGGAGCAGTACTTC. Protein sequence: CASSPLDWEQYF.

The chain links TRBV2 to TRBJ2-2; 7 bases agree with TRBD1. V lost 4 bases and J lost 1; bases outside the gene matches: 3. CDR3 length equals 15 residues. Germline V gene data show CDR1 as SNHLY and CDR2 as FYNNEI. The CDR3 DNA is TGTGCCAGCAGTGGACAGGGAAGGAACACCGGGGAGCTGTTTTTT. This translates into CASSGQGRNTGELFF.

CDR3 nucleotide sequence: TGTGCCAGCAGCCTCGCCCGGGGAGCATACGAGCAGTACTTC. As protein: CASSLARGAYEQYF. V gene TRBV7-2 combines with J gene TRBJ2-7; a possible D gene is TRBD2 (5 bases). The V gene's germline CDR1 is SGHTA and CDR2 FQGNSA. CDR3 length: 14 amino acids. The V end was cut by 5 bases, the J end by 4 bases, with 15 bases between.

The CDR3 nucleotides read TGTGCCAGCAGTTACCTCCCAGCGGGGGGCTACAATGAGCAGTTCTTC. This codes for CASSYLPAGGYNEQFF. This rearrangement joins TRBV6-6 to TRBJ2-1, with 9 bases matching TRBD2. The CDR3 is 16 amino acids. The ends lost 2 bases at V and 3 bases at J; junction bases unmatched: 5. Germline V gives CDR1 MNHNY, CDR2 SVGAGI (reference sequence).

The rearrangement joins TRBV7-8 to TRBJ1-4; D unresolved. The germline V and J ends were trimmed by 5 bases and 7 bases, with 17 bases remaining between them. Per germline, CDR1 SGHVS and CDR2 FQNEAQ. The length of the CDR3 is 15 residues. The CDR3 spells CASSQTIGSGEKLFF. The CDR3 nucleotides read TGTGCCAGCAGCCAGACCATCGGGAGTGGTGAAAAACTGTTTTTT.

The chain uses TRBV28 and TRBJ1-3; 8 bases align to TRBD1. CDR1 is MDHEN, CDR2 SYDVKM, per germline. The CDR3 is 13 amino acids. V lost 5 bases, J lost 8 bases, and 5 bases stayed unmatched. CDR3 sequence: CASSQQGVYTIYF. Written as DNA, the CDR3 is TGTGCCAGCAGTCAACAGGGGGTCTACACCATATATTTT.

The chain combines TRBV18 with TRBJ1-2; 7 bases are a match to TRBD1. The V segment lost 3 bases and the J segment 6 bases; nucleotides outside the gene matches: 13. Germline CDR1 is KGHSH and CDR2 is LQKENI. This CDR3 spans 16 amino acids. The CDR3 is CASSPAQGVGRNGYTF. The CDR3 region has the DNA TGTGCCAGCTCACCCGCCCAGGGGGTGGGTCGAAATGGCTACACCTTC.

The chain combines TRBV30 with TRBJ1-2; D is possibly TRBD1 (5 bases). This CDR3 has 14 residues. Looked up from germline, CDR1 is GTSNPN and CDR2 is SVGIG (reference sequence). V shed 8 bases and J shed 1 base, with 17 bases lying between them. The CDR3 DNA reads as TGTGCCCGAAGTCGCAGGGATTTTAACTATGGCTACACCTTC. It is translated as CARSRRDFNYGYTF.

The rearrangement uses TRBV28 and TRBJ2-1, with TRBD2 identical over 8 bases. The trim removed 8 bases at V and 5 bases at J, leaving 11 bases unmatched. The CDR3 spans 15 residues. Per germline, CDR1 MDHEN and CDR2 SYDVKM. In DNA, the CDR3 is TGTGCCAGCGGTAACGGCGGACTAGCTAACAATGAGCAGTTCTTC. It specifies CASGNGGLANNEQFF.